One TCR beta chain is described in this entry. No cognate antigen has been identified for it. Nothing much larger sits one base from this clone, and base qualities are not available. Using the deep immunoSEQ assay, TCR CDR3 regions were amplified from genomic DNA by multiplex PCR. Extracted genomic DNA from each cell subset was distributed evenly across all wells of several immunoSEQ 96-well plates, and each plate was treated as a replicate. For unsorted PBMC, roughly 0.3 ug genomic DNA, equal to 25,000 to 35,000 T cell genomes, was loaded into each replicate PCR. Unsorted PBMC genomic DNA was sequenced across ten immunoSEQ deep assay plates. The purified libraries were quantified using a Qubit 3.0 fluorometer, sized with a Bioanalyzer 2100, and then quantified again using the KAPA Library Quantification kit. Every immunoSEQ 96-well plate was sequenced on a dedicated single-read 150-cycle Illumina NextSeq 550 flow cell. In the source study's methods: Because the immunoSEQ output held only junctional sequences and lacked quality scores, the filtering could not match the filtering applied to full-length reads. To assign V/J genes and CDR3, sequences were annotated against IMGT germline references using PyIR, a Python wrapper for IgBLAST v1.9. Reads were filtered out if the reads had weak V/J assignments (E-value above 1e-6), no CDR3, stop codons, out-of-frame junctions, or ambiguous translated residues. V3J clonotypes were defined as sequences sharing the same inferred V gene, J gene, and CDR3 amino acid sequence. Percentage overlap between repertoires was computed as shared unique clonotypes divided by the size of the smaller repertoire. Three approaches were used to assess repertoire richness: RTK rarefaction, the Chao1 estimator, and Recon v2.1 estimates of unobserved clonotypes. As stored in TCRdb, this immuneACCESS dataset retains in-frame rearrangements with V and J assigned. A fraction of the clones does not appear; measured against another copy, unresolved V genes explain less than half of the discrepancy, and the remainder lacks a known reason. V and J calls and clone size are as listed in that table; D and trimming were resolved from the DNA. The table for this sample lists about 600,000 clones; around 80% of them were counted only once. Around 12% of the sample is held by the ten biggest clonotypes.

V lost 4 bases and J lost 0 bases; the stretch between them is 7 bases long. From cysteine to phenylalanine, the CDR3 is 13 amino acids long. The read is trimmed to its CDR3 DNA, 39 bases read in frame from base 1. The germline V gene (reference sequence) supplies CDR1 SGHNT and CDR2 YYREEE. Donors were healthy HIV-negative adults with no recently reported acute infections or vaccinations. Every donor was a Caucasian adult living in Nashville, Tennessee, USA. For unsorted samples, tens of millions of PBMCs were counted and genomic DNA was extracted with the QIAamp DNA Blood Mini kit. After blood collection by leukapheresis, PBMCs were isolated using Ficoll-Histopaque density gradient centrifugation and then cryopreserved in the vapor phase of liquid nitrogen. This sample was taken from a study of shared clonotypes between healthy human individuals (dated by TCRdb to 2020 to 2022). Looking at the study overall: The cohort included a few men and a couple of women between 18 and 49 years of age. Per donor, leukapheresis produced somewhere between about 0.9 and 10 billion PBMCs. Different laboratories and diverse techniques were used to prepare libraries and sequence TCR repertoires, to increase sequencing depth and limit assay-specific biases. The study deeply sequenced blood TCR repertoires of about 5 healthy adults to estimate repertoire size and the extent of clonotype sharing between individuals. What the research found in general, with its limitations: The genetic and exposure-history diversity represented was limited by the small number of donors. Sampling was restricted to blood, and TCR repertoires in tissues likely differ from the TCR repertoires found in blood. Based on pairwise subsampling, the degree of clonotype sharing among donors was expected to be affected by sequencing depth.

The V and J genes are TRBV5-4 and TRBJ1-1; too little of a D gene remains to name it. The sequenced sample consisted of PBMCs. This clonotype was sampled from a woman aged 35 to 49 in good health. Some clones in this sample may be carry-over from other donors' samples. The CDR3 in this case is CASSPVLNTEAFF. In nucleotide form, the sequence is TGTGCCAGCAGCCCTGTGTTGAACACTGAAGCTTTCTTT.